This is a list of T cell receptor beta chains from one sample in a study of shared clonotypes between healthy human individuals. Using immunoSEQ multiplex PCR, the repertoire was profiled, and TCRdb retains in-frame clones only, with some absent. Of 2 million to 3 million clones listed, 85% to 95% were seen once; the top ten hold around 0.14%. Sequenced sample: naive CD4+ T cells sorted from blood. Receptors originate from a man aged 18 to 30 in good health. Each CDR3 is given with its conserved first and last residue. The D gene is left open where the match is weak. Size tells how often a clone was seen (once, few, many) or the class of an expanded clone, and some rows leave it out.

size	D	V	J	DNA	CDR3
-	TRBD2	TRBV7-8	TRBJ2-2	TGTGCCAGCAGTACACTAGCGGGAGAGGGTACCGGGGAGCTGTTTTTT	CASSTLAGEGTGELFF
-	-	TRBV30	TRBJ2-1	TGTGCCTGGAGTGCGGGACCGAGTTACAATGAGCAGTTCTTC	CAWSAGPSYNEQFF
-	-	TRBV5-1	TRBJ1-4	TGCGCCAGCAGCTTGGCGGGGGAAACAAATGAAAAACTGTTTTTT	CASSLAGETNEKLFF
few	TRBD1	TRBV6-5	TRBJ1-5	TGTGCCAGAAGGGACAGGGGTGATCAGCCCCAGCATTTT	CARRDRGDQPQHF
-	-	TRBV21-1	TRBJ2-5	TGTGCCAGCAGCGGACGAGGGGAGGAGAATGCGGAGACCCAGTACTTC	CASSGRGEENAETQYF
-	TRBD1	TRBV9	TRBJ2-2	TGTGCCAGCAGCGGGGATTGGACAGGCCGGAACACCGGGGAGCTGTTTTTT	CASSGDWTGRNTGELFF
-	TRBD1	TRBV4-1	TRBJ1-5	TGCGCCAGCAGCCAAACAGGGGGCGCGGAAAATCAGCCCCAGCATTTT	CASSQTGGAENQPQHF
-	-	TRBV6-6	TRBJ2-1	TGTGCCAGCAGCTACCCGGTCAGTCATGAGCAGTTCTTC	CASSYPVSHEQFF
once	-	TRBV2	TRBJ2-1	TGTGCCAGAGGGGGGAATGAGCAGTTCTTC	CARGGNEQFF
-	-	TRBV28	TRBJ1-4	TGTGCCAGCCGATCGGGGCAGGGGTTTGAAAAACTGTTTTTT	CASRSGQGFEKLFF
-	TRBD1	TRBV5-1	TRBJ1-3	TGCGCCAGCAGCTGGCAGGGGGCCCAGGGGGACACCATATATTTT	CASSWQGAQGDTIYF
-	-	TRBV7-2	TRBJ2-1	TGTGCCAGCAGCTTAACGGTAGGGGCCAGGGCAAACAATGAGCAGTTCTTC	CASSLTVGARANNEQFF
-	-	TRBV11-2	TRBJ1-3	TGTGCCAGCAGCCAAACCGACAGCCTGAGCTCTGGAAACACCATATATTTT	CASSQTDSLSSGNTIYF
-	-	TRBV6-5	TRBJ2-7	TGTGCCAGCAGTCTTGACAGGAGCTCCTACGAGCAGTACTTC	CASSLDRSSYEQYF
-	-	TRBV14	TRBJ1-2	TGTGCCAGCAGTCGGGAGCTGTATGGCTACACCTTC	CASSRELYGYTF
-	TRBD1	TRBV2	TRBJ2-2	TGTGCCAGCAGTGCCCGGGACAGCAACACCGGGGAGCTGTTTTTT	CASSARDSNTGELFF
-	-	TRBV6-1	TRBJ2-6	TGTGCCAGCAGTGAACGGAACCCGGGGGCCAACGTCCTGACTTTC	CASSERNPGANVLTF
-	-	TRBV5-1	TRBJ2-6	TGCGCCAGCAGCTTGGGATGGGTACGTGGGGTCCCTGGGGCCAACGTCCTGACTTTC	CASSLGWVRGVPGANVLTF
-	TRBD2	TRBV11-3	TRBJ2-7	TGTGCCAGCAGCCGGGTTCAGCGGGGGGCCGAACCCTACGAGCAGTACTTC	CASSRVQRGAEPYEQYF
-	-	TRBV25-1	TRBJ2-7	TGTGCCAGCAGTGAGGCAGGGAAGTACGAGCAGTACTTC	CASSEAGKYEQYF
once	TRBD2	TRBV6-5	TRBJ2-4	TGTGCCAGCAGCCAGAGCGGGAGCGCCAAAAACATTCAGTACTTC	CASSQSGSAKNIQYF
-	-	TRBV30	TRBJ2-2	TGTGCCTGGAGTCCCGGGAGCAACACCGGGGAGCTGTTTTTT	CAWSPGSNTGELFF
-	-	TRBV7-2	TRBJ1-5	TGTGCCAGCAGCTTAGTCGGGGGGCCCACAGTTAGCCAGCCCCAGCATTTT	CASSLVGGPTVSQPQHF
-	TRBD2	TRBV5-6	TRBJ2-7	TGTGCCAGCAGCCTCTTAGCGGGAGCGGGGAACGAGCAGTACTTC	CASSLLAGAGNEQYF
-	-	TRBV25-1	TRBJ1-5	TGTGCCCAGGCAGGGTACAATCAGCCCCAGCATTTT	CAQAGYNQPQHF
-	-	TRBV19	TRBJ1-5	TGTGCCAGTAGCCCTTGGGTTTCCAGCAATCAGCCCCAGCATTTT	CASSPWVSSNQPQHF
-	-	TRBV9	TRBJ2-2	TGTGCCAGCAGCGTAGAGGGCAGCACCGGGGAGCTGTTTTTT	CASSVEGSTGELFF
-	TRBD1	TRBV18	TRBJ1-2	TGTGCCAGCTCACCGGGAGGGACAGGGGATGATGGCTACACCTTC	CASSPGGTGDDGYTF
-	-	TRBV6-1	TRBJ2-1	TGTGCCAGCAGAGAAAGAATTACTACAGCATCCTACAATGAGCAGTTCTTC	CASRERITTASYNEQFF
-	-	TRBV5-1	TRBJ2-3	TGCGCCAGCAGCTTGTCCCGGGATACTCCCACAGATACGCAGTATTTT	CASSLSRDTPTDTQYF
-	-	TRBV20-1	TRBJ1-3	TGCAGTGCCCCTGGCCGGAACACCATATATTTT	CSAPGRNTIYF
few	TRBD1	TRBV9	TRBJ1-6	TGTGCCAGCAGGTCCGGGACAGCTAATTCACCCCTCCACTTT	CASRSGTANSPLHF
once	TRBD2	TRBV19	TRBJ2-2	TGTGCCAGTAGTATAGTAGCGGGAGGTGGCACCGGGGAGCTGTTTTTT	CASSIVAGGGTGELFF
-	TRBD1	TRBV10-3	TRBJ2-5	TGTGCCATCAGCCGATCGACAGGGGAATATCAAGAGACCCAGTACTTC	CAISRSTGEYQETQYF
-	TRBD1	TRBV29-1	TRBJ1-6	TGCAGCGCCCGGACAGGCTCCTATAATTCACCCCTCCACTTT	CSARTGSYNSPLHF
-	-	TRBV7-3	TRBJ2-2	TGTGCCAGCAGCTTAACGGCGGACAACACCGGGGAGCTGTTTTTT	CASSLTADNTGELFF
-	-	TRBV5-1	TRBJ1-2	TGCGCCAGCAGCAGAACAGGGAGCGGCTACACCTTC	CASSRTGSGYTF
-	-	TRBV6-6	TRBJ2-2	TGTGCCAGCAGTCCTGGGACTTTAACCGGGGAGCTGTTTTTT	CASSPGTLTGELFF
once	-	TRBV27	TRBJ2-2	TGTGCCAGCAGTTTAGACCCTTCTTGGGCCACGAGGAGTACCACCGGGGAGCTGTTTTTT	CASSLDPSWATRSTTGELFF
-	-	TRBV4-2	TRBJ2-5	TGTGCCAGCAGCCTAAATCGGTTGGAGACCCAGTACTTC	CASSLNRLETQYF
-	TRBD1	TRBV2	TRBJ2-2	TGTGCCAGCAGCCAAGCCGGGACAGGGACCGGGGAGCTGTTTTTT	CASSQAGTGTGELFF
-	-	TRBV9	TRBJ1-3	TGTGCCAGCATCCAGGTTGTTGGAAACACCATATATTTT	CASIQVVGNTIYF
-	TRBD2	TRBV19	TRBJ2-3	TGTGCCAGTAGTATAACCCTAGCGGGGGGCTCACCGCAGTATTTT	CASSITLAGGSPQYF
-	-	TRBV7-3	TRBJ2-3	TGTGCCAGCAGCCTCCAAGGGGGACCTCCCCCAGATACGCAGTATTTT	CASSLQGGPPPDTQYF
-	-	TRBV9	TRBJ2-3	TGTGCCAGCAGCGTAATGGAAGGCGCGACAGATACGCAGTATTTT	CASSVMEGATDTQYF
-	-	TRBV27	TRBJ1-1	TGTGCCAGCAGGAAGGGGGGCGCGACTGAAGCTTTCTTT	CASRKGGATEAFF
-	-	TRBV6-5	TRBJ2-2	TGTGCCAGCAGTACCGGGACCACCACCGGGGAGCTGTTTTTT	CASSTGTTTGELFF
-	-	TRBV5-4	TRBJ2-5	TGTGCCAGCAGCTTGTATGCGTCGGGGACCCAGTACTTC	CASSLYASGTQYF